The 23 T cell receptor beta chains reported below all come from one sample, sequenced in a study of blood T cell repertoires in COVID-19. Assay used: immunoSEQ multiplex PCR; TCRdb lists only in-frame clones, some missing. The data hold roughly 200,000 clones, with 80% to 90% observed a single time. The sequencing sample was made of peripheral blood. The receptor source for this set is a man aged 55 to 70 with acute or convalescent COVID-19.

In nucleotides, the CDR3 is TGCGCCAGCAGCCAAGGGAGTGGGAGGACGCAGTATTTT. Encoded protein: CASSQGSGRTQYF. The chain carries TRBV4-1 and TRBJ2-3, with D possibly matching TRBD2 (6 bases). The CDR3 extends over 13 amino acids. V was cut by 1 base and J by 9 bases, with 11 bases left in between. Germline V gives CDR1 MGHRA, CDR2 YSYEKL.

The V gene is TRBV21-1, the J gene TRBJ2-3; TRBD2 is taken as the D call from the table, unchecked against the DNA. TRBV21-1 is marked as a pseudogene. The CDR3 is made up of 16 amino acids. The CDR3 DNA reads as TGTGCCAGCAGCGAAGGACTAGCGGCCGCCACAGATACGCAGTATTTT. It codes for CASSEGLAAATDTQYF.

The rearrangement uses TRBV7-9 and TRBJ2-5; 7 positions match TRBD2. Germline V CDR1 and CDR2: SEHNR, FQNEAQ (reference sequence). J lost 2 bases, V lost 3 bases, and 12 bases had no gene match. This CDR3 contains 17 residues. The CDR3 coding sequence is TGTGCCAGCAGCTTTGGGGATCGAGCGGGACGACAAGAGACCCAGTACTTC. It translates to CASSFGDRAGRQETQYF. The complete variable domain, with remaining parts taken from reference TRBV7-9 and TRBJ2-5, reads DTGVSQNPRHKITKRGQNVTFRCDPISEHNRLYWYRQTLGQGPEFLTYFQNEAQLEKSRLLSDRFSAERPKGSFSTLEIQRTEQGDSAMYLCASSFGDRAGRQETQYFGPGTRLLVL.

This clone came up a few times. The rearrangement links TRBV7-9 to TRBJ1-5; 7 nucleotides align to TRBD1. Germline trimming cut 5 bases from V and 5 bases from J; bases unmatched to any gene: 3. This CDR3 region has 13 residues. Per germline, CDR1 SEHNR and CDR2 FQNEAQ (reference sequence). The CDR3 loop is CASSRTGYQPQHF. The CDR3 DNA follows: TGTGCCAGCAGCCGGACAGGCTATCAGCCCCAGCATTTT.

V usage is TRBV19 and J usage is TRBJ2-2, with 9 bases matching TRBD2. The CDR3 is made up of 15 amino acids. V was pared by 5 bases and J by 4 bases, with 5 bases of the junction left unmatched. Germline V CDR1 and CDR2: LNHDA, SQIVND (reference sequence). The CDR3: CASSRLAESTGELFF. CDR3 DNA: TGTGCCAGTAGTCGACTAGCGGAGTCCACCGGGGAGCTGTTTTTT.

The chain employs TRBV4-1 and TRBJ2-1; 10 nucleotides align to TRBD2. CDR1 MGHRA and CDR2 YSYEKL come from the germline V gene. The CDR3 is made up of 21 amino acids. The J segment lost 1 base and the V segment lost 0 bases, leaving 15 bases of the junction unmatched. CDR3 in DNA: TGCGCCAGCAGCCAAGATTTCGCTAGCGGGAGAAAGGGGAAGTCCTACAATGAGCAGTTCTTC. Encoded protein: CASSQDFASGRKGKSYNEQFF.

This clone was recorded a few times. V usage is TRBV5-1 and J usage is TRBJ1-3, with a possible D match to TRBD1 (6 bases). Germline assignment: CDR1 SGHRS and CDR2 YFSETQ. V was shortened by 3 bases and J by 0 bases, with 19 bases between the two germline ends. The CDR3 length is 18 residues. The CDR3 loop reads CASSSRPSRGSSGNTIYF. DNA of the CDR3: TGCGCCAGCAGCTCGAGACCTTCCAGGGGCAGCTCTGGAAACACCATATATTTT.

J is TRBJ2-1 and V is TRBV29-1; D uncertain. V lost 3 bases and J lost 4, with 13 bases in between. Germline CDR1 SQVTM, CDR2 ANQGSEA. This CDR3 contains 14 residues. CDR3 region: CSVEPLEVYNEQFF. The CDR3 bases are TGCAGCGTTGAGCCTTTAGAGGTATACAATGAGCAGTTCTTC.

A few counts support this clone. The chain recombines TRBV28 with TRBJ2-3; 12 nucleotides line up with TRBD2. CDR1 MDHEN and CDR2 SYDVKM come from the germline V gene. Germline trimming cut 6 bases from V and 2 bases from J; bases unmatched to any gene: 12. The CDR3 is made up of 18 amino acids. The DNA for the CDR3 is TGTGCCAGCAGCCTTCTAGCGGGAGGGCCCGTGGTCACAGATACGCAGTATTTT. It codes for CASSLLAGGPVVTDTQYF.

This clone has just one count. The chain uses TRBV24-1 and TRBJ2-2, with 13 bases fitting TRBD2. Germline CDR1 is KGHDR and CDR2 is SFDVKD. This CDR3 has 17 residues. V dropped 5 bases and J dropped 7; count of bases not matched to a gene: 9. The CDR3 reads CATSVAPTSGRNGELFF. The CDR3 bases are TGTGCCACCAGTGTTGCTCCGACTAGCGGGAGGAACGGGGAGCTGTTTTTT.

This clone was seen once. The rearrangement links TRBV5-1 to TRBJ2-1; D perhaps matches TRBD2 (6 bases). The V gene lost 4 bases and the J gene lost 4 bases, with 15 bases spanning the gap. The CDR3 runs 15 residues. Germline lookup yields CDR1 SGHRS and CDR2 YFSETQ. DNA of the CDR3: TGCGCCAGCAGCCCCTCCTCGGGGGTTTACAATGAGCAGTTCTTC. This sequence encodes CASSPSSGVYNEQFF. Using reference TRBV5-1 and TRBJ2-1 for the parts outside the CDR3, the full variable domain is KAGVTQTPRYLIKTRGQQVTLSCSPISGHRSVSWYQQTPGQGLQFLFEYFSETQRNKGNFPGRFSGRQFSNSRSEMNVSTLELGDSALYLCASSPSSGVYNEQFFGPGTRLTVL.

The V call is TRBV5-1, the J call TRBJ1-5, with TRBD1 identical over 7 bases. V shed 4 bases, J shed 1 base, and the junction held 2 bases outside the gene matches. Germline V gives CDR1 SGHRS, CDR2 YFSETQ. The CDR3 length is 14 residues. Written as DNA, the CDR3 is TGCGCCAGCAGCCAGACAGGGAGCAATCAGCCCCAGCATTTT. Residues: CASSQTGSNQPQHF.

The J gene is TRBJ2-5, the V gene TRBV24-1; TRBD1 matches at 7 bases. The J segment lost 4 bases and the V segment lost 3 bases, leaving 7 bases of the junction unmatched. Per germline, CDR1 KGHDR and CDR2 SFDVKD. This CDR3 is 15 amino acids long. CDR3 in amino acids: CATSDDRVVRETQYF. In DNA form, the CDR3 reads TGTGCCACCAGTGATGACAGGGTAGTACGAGAGACCCAGTACTTC.

The table lists this clone with a few counts. V is TRBV5-4 and J is TRBJ2-5; D may be TRBD1 (6 bases). Germline V CDR1 and CDR2: SGHNT, YYREEE (reference sequence). The germline V and J ends were trimmed by 4 bases and 5 bases, with 15 bases remaining between them. The CDR3 extends over 14 amino acids. The DNA of the CDR3 is TGTGCCAGCAGCCCAGGGGTTCTCGGCGAGACCCAGTACTTC. Translating gives CASSPGVLGETQYF.

This clone has more than one count but fewer than ten. The DNA for the CDR3 is TGTGCCAGCAGCCAAACCGCAGGGGGCAGGTACGAGCAGTACTTC. Residues: CASSQTAGGRYEQYF. The chain has TRBV3-1 (or the pseudogene TRBV3-2) and TRBJ2-7, with 8 bases lining up with TRBD1. The CDR3 contains 15 residues. V shed 2 bases and J 4 bases; nucleotides not matched to a gene: 7. Germline lookup yields CDR1 LGHDT and CDR2 YNNKEL (reference sequence).

This chain connects TRBV10-3 to TRBJ2-2, with a tentative D call TRBD2 (6 bases). CDR3 length equals 12 residues. Trimming cost V 6 bases and J 7 bases, with 9 bases left between them. Germline CDR1 reads ENHRY; CDR2 reads SYGVKD. The CDR3 protein is CAISGGSGELFF. CDR3 bases: TGTGCCATCAGCGGAGGGAGCGGGGAGCTGTTTTTT.

This chain links TRBV20-1 with TRBJ2-1, with D hard to call. The CDR3 contains 11 residues. With 6 bases removed from V and 6 bases from J, the gap between germline ends came to 9 bases. Germline V gene sequence: CDR1 DFQATT, CDR2 SNEGSKA (reference sequence). CDR3: CSAPKSNEQFF. The CDR3, as DNA: TGCAGTGCGCCTAAAAGCAATGAGCAGTTCTTC.

The chain is built from TRBV5-6 and TRBJ2-3, with a weak D call TRBD1 (6 bases). The germline V gene has CDR1 SGHDT and CDR2 YYEEEE. This CDR3 comprises 15 residues. V was shortened by 0 bases and J by 0 bases, with 8 bases between the two germline ends. CDR3: CASSLGQGSTDTQYF. CDR3 sequence (DNA): TGTGCCAGCAGCTTGGGGCAGGGGAGCACAGATACGCAGTATTTT.

The gene calls are TRBV28 and TRBJ1-2; D not resolved. This CDR3 region has 12 residues. Germline CDR1 and CDR2: MDHEN and SYDVKM. V lost 6 bases, J lost 5 bases, and 10 bases lay in between. For the CDR3, the DNA is TGTGCCAGCAGAACTACTCATTATGGCTACACCTTC. The encoded protein is CASRTTHYGYTF.

This chain connects TRBV18 to TRBJ1-5; weak D call: TRBD1 (6 bases). CDR3 size: 14 residues. Germline V lookup: CDR1 KGHSH, CDR2 LQKENI. V was clipped by 3 bases and J by 5 bases, with 11 bases between them. The CDR3 coding sequence is TGTGCCAGCTCACCCGACAGGACCTATCAGCCCCAGCATTTT. It codes for CASSPDRTYQPQHF.

This clone was recorded once. The V gene is TRBV20-1, the J gene TRBJ2-1; D gene unclear. In germline, CDR1 is DFQATT, CDR2 SNEGSKA (reference sequence). The CDR3 covers 15 residues. V was trimmed by 3 bases and J by 0 bases, leaving 12 bases between them. CDR3 nucleotides: TGCAGTGCTAGTAGGCGGAGAGACTCCTACAATGAGCAGTTCTTC. As protein: CSASRRRDSYNEQFF.

The rearrangement joins TRBV7-9 to TRBJ2-1, with 11 bases matching TRBD1. The CDR3 length is 15 residues. The V gene end was trimmed by 5 bases and the J gene end by 4 bases; junction bases not matched to a gene: 4. The germline V gene encodes CDR1 SEHNR and CDR2 FQNEAQ (reference sequence). The CDR3 is CASSPRDRGYNEQFF. The CDR3 coding sequence is TGTGCCAGCAGCCCGCGGGACAGGGGGTACAATGAGCAGTTCTTC.

The V and J genes are TRBV27 and TRBJ1-4, with a possible D match to TRBD1 (6 bases). With 5 bases removed from V and 5 bases from J, the gap between germline ends came to 12 bases. This CDR3 has 14 amino acids. Germline CDR1 is MNHEY and CDR2 is SMNVEV (reference sequence). The CDR3 region is CASSPWTENEKLFF. The CDR3 region has the DNA TGTGCCAGCAGTCCCTGGACAGAAAATGAAAAACTGTTTTTT.